Frequency places the clone carrying this T cell receptor (beta chain) as medium-sized (0.01 to 0.1%). The data were obtained in a study of CD8 T cells in cerebrospinal fluid in Alzheimer's disease. 10X single-cell V(D)J and 5' gene-expression libraries profiled CSF cells. TCRdb reanalyzed the 10x single-cell sequencing reads, giving one entry per CDR3 protein sequence and no DNA. The sample holds about 1,200 distinct CDR3 sequences. Sequenced: cerebrospinal fluid. This receptor was obtained from a human donor in good health.

The CDR3 protein is CASSWQGAGYGYTF. The rearrangement links TRBV28 to TRBJ1-2; TCRdb returns TRBD1, unconfirmable since there is no DNA. The CDR3 consists of 14 residues. Per the germline V gene, CDR1 is MDHEN and CDR2 is SYDVKM.